This TCR beta chain comes out of a study of spatial heterogeneity in lung cancer. Described time point: blood at routine non-recurrence follow-up after resection. In each case, whole RNA from tumor, nontumor lung or frozen PBMC was sequenced unsorted. The ends were cut back, 5 bases at V and 5 bases at J, with 10 bases in the middle. The length of the CDR3 is 11 residues. Per germline, CDR1 DFQATT and CDR2 SNEGSKA (reference sequence). This clonotype was seen a few times. TCRdb re-called the 5' RACE reads through MiXCR, storing one row per CDR3 protein. This sample has over 45,000 distinct CDR3 sequences, with approximately 12% found just once.

The sample was PBMCs, taken at follow-up. This TCR was sampled from a male donor with early-stage non-small cell lung cancer. V and J are TRBV20-1 and TRBJ2-7, with D possibly matching TRBD2 (6 bases). The CDR3 DNA reads TGCAGTGCTGAGGGGAGGAACGAGCAGTACTTC. This codes for CSAEGRNEQYF.